These T cell receptor beta chains were read from a single sample in a study of T cell repertoires in cytomegalovirus infection. No antigens are known for them. MiXCR, applied by TCRdb to the reads, yields one record per CDR3 protein. This table holds a few hundred thousand distinct CDR3 sequences, 30% to 40% found once. The source material was cultured PBMCs, sampled from culture after CMV antigen stimulation. Receptor source: a human donor in good health (CMV status not recorded). Some clones in this sample may be carry-over from other donors' samples. The CDR3 runs from the conserved cysteine through the conserved F or W. A D gene is named only where the DNA matches it firmly. Size values are once, few and many counts, or a class for expanded clones, and some rows have none.

D	size	J	V	DNA	CDR3
-	many	TRBJ2-2	TRBV7-3	TGTGCCAGCAGCTTAATGCCGGGAGAAGAGGAGCTGTTTTTT	CASSLMPGEEELFF
-	-	TRBJ2-1	TRBV10-3	TGTGCCATCAGTGAAGCGAACACCTACAATGAGCAGTTCTTC	CAISEANTYNEQFF
-	medium-sized	TRBJ2-5	TRBV7-2	TGTGCCAGCAGCTTACTGGGGTGGGGGACCCAGTACTTC	CASSLLGWGTQYF
-	-	TRBJ2-7	TRBV27	TGTGCCAGCAGCGCAGGGGAAACCTACGAGCAGTACTTC	CASSAGETYEQYF
-	-	TRBJ1-3	TRBV12-3/TRBV12-4	TGTGCCAGCAGCTTCGCCCGCTCGCTTTTAAGCACCATATATTTT	CASSFARSLLSTIYF
TRBD1	-	TRBJ1-2	TRBV29-1	TGCAGCGTTGATTCAGGGGGAGCCTATGGCTACACCTTC	CSVDSGGAYGYTF
TRBD2	few	TRBJ2-3	TRBV2	TGTGCCAGCAGTGAATGGCTAGCGGGGTCTCCAGATACGCAGTATTTT	CASSEWLAGSPDTQYF
TRBD1	few	TRBJ1-2	TRBV5-8	TGTGCCAGCAGCTTGGGGGTTGGGACAGTTTCTACTAACTATGGCTACACCTTC	CASSLGVGTVSTNYGYTF
TRBD1	many	TRBJ1-1	TRBV7-6	TGTGCCAGCAGCTCACAGGGGGGCACTGAAGCTTTCTTT	CASSSQGGTEAFF
TRBD1	many	TRBJ1-4	TRBV6-6	TGTGCCGTGCACAGGGGAACTAATGAAAAACTGTTTTTT	CAVHRGTNEKLFF
TRBD1	few	TRBJ2-7	TRBV7-6	TGTGCCAGCAGCCCCCCGAGGACAGGGCTCCACGAGCAGTACTTC	CASSPPRTGLHEQYF
-	-	TRBJ1-6	TRBV7-8	TGTGCCAGCAGCTCAGGCTTCGGGACCCCTTCACCCCTCCACTTT	CASSSGFGTPSPLHF
-	-	TRBJ2-7	TRBV9	TGTGCCAGCAATGTGGCGGGATCCTCCTACGAGCAGTACTTC	CASNVAGSSYEQYF
-	many	TRBJ1-1	TRBV7-2	TGTGCCAGCAGCAGGGACATGAACACTGAAGCTTTCTTT	CASSRDMNTEAFF
TRBD2	-	TRBJ2-1	TRBV6-2/TRBV6-3	TGTGCCAGCAGTTACTCTCCTAGCGGGAGAACCTACAATGAGCAGTTCTTC	CASSYSPSGRTYNEQFF
TRBD2	-	TRBJ2-1	TRBV5-1	TGCGCCAGCAGTTCGTTAGCGGGAGTTCGCAATGAGCAGTTCTTC	CASSSLAGVRNEQFF
-	-	TRBJ2-2	TRBV10-3	TGTGCCATCAAAACCCGAGAGGGCACCGGGGAGCTGTTTTTT	CAIKTREGTGELFF
TRBD1	-	TRBJ2-7	TRBV7-2	TGTGCCAGCGACCCGGGACAGACCTACGAGCAGTACTTC	CASDPGQTYEQYF
TRBD1	few	TRBJ1-1	TRBV4-1	TGCGCCAGCAGCCAAGATCTCGGACAGGGAAGGCGAGCTTTCTTT	CASSQDLGQGRRAFF
-	-	TRBJ1-1	TRBV10-3	TGTGCCATCAGTGGTCAGGGAGGGAACACTGAAGCTTTCTTT	CAISGQGGNTEAFF
TRBD2	few	TRBJ2-1	TRBV7-2	TGTGCCAGCAGCTTCAAGCGGGGGAGCTCCTACAATGAGCAGTTCTTC	CASSFKRGSSYNEQFF
-	few	TRBJ2-7	TRBV7-3	TGTGCCAGCAGCCCCGGGCCCAAGCGAGAGCAGTACTTC	CASSPGPKREQYF
TRBD1	-	TRBJ2-3	TRBV20-1	TGCAGTGCTACAGGGGGCAGGGCAGATACGCAGTATTTT	CSATGGRADTQYF
TRBD2	many	TRBJ2-5	TRBV7-2	TGTGCCAGCAGCTCAGGGACTAGCGGGAGAGGTGCCGAGACCCAGTACTTC	CASSSGTSGRGAETQYF
-	-	TRBJ1-5	TRBV29-1	TGCAGCGTGCTCGGGGGTGGTAATCAGCCCCAGCATTTT	CSVLGGGNQPQHF